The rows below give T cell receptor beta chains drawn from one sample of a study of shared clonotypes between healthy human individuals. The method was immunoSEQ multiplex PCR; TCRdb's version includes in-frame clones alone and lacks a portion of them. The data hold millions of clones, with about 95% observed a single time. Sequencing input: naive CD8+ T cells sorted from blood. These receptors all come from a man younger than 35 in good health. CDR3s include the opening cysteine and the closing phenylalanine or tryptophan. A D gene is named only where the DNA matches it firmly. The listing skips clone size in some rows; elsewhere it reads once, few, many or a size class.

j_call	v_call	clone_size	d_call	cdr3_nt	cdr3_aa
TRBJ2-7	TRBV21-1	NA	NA	TGTGCCAGCAGTTGCCAGCCTAGCGGGACTCTCGAGCAGTACTTC	CASSCQPSGTLEQYF
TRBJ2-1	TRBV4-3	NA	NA	TGCGCCAGCAGCCAAGCAGAGAGGTATGAGCAGTTCTTC	CASSQAERYEQFF
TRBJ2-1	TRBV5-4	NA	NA	TGTGCCAGCAGCTTTAGGGGGGGCCGCTACAATGAGCAGTTCTTC	CASSFRGGRYNEQFF
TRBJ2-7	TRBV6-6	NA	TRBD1	TGTGCCACTCTCGTGGGACAGGGGACGGACGAGCAGTACTTC	CATLVGQGTDEQYF
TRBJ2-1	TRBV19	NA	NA	TGTGCCAGTAGTATAGAGGTGAGCTTTGAGCAGTTCTTC	CASSIEVSFEQFF
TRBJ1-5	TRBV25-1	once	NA	TGTGCCAGCAGTGCTCAGGAGGGGAGCAATCAGCCCCAGCATTTT	CASSAQEGSNQPQHF
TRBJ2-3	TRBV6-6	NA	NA	TGTGCCAGCCTCGCCCCCGGCAGGGGCGGCACAGATACGCAGTATTTT	CASLAPGRGGTDTQYF
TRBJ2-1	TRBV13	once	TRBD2	TGTGCCAGCAGCCCCCCATGGGAGGGTGAGCAGTTCTTC	CASSPPWEGEQFF
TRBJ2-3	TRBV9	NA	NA	TGTGCCAGCAGCGAAGGCGTAACCCTCGAGCGCACAGATACGCAGTATTTT	CASSEGVTLERTDTQYF
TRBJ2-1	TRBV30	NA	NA	TGTGCCTGGAAGGTGGATTCGAGCTCCTACAATGAGCAGTTCTTC	CAWKVDSSSYNEQFF
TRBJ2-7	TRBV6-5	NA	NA	TGTGCCAGCAGTTACTCCACCCCGGGCTACGAGCAGTACTTC	CASSYSTPGYEQYF
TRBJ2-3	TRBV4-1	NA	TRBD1	TGCGCCAGCAGCCCGTATGACAGGGGAGATACGCAGTATTTT	CASSPYDRGDTQYF
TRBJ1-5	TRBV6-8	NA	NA	TGTGCCAGCAGTCTCACACAATATTTCCCTTGGAGCAATCAGCCCCAGCATTTT	CASSLTQYFPWSNQPQHF
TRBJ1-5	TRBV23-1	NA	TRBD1	TGCGCCAGCAGTCAGGACAGGGGGCTAAATCAGCCCCAGCATTTT	CASSQDRGLNQPQHF
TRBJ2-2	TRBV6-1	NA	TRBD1	TGTGCCAGCAGTGAAGCGAGGGGGCCCGGGGAGCTGTTTTTT	CASSEARGPGELFF
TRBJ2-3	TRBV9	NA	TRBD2	TGTGCCAGCAGTGCGACTAGCGGGTACACAGATACGCAGTATTTT	CASSATSGYTDTQYF
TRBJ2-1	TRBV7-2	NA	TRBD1	TGTGCCAGCAGCTATGGGACAGGGGTTTCCGATGAGCAGTTCTTC	CASSYGTGVSDEQFF
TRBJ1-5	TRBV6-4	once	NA	TGTGCCAGCAATGGGGGACACTCCCCTGGGCAGCCCCAGCATTTT	CASNGGHSPGQPQHF
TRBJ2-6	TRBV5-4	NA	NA	TGTGCCAGCAGCTCGGAGGGGGTCCTTACCGGGGCCAACGTCCTGACTTTC	CASSSEGVLTGANVLTF
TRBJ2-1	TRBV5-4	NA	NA	TGTGCCAGCAGCTTACGACTAGACAGGGAGGCTTCCTACAATGAGCAGTTCTTC	CASSLRLDREASYNEQFF
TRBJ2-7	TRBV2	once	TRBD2	TGTGCCATTCTAGCGGGCCTTTCCTACGAGCAGTACTTC	CAILAGLSYEQYF
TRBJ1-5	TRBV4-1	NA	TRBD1	TGCGCCAGCAGCCGGGGACCCGGGACAGGGTCCCAGCCCCAGCATTTT	CASSRGPGTGSQPQHF
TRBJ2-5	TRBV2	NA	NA	TGTGCCAGCAGTATTCCGGGACTCCCTGTTGGGCGCGAATATCAAGAGACCCAGTACTTC	CASSIPGLPVGREYQETQYF
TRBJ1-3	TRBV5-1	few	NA	TGCGCCAGCAGTCCTGGTAAAGAGGGAAACACCATATATTTT	CASSPGKEGNTIYF
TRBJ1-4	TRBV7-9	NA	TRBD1	TGTGCCAGCAGCTTAGAGACAGGGGAAGATGAAAAACTGTTTTTT	CASSLETGEDEKLFF
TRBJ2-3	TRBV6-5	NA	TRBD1	TGTGCCAGCAGTTTTAAGGACAGGGGTTTGCGAGATACGCAGTATTTT	CASSFKDRGLRDTQYF
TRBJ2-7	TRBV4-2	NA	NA	TGTGCCAGCAGCCAAGTTTGGGGGGCCAACGAGCAGTACTTC	CASSQVWGANEQYF
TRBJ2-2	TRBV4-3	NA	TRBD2	TGCGCCAGCAGCCAAAAACCTAGCGGGGCGAACACCGGGGAGCTGTTTTTT	CASSQKPSGANTGELFF
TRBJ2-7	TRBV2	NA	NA	TGTGCCAGCAGTGTTACCGAGTCCTCCTACGAGCAGTACTTC	CASSVTESSYEQYF
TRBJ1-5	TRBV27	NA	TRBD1	TGTGCCAGCAGTGATGGGACAGGGGATGGTCAGCCCCAGCATTTT	CASSDGTGDGQPQHF
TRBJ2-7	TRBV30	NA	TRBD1	TGTGCCTGGAGTCCTTATGGACAGGGCTACGAGCAGTACTTC	CAWSPYGQGYEQYF
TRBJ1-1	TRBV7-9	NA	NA	TGTGCCAGCAGCTTAGAAGGGTCCCTGAACACTGAAGCTTTCTTT	CASSLEGSLNTEAFF
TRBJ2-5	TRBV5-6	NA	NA	TGTGCCAGCAGCTTCGAAACGGGGACTCAAGAGACCCAGTACTTC	CASSFETGTQETQYF